These T cell receptor beta chains were read from a single sample in a study of control samples from healthy donors and cancer patients. Using immunoSEQ multiplex PCR, the repertoire was profiled, and TCRdb retains in-frame clones only, with some absent. The sample lists over 50,000 clones; roughly 90% were seen once. Input material: blood. These receptors originate from a man between 45 and 60 years old in good health. The CDR3 runs from the conserved cysteine through the conserved F or W. D genes are given only for firm matches. A row's size may be missing; if present it is once, few, many or a size class.

TRBJ2-3 | - | - | TRBV19 | CASKGGFSTDTQYF | TGTGCCAGTAAGGGCGGTTTTAGCACAGATACGCAGTATTTT
TRBJ1-2 | - | TRBD1 | TRBV2 | CASSMGQVFGYTF | TGTGCCAGCAGTATGGGACAGGTATTTGGCTACACCTTC
TRBJ1-3 | - | - | TRBV7-2 | CASSSPPGLEDTIYF | TGTGCCAGCAGCTCCCCTCCCGGGCTAGAAGACACCATATATTTT
TRBJ2-1 | once | - | TRBV7-2 | CASSLLRRDNEQFF | TGTGCCAGCAGCTTACTGCGGAGGGACAATGAGCAGTTCTTC
TRBJ1-2 | - | - | TRBV12-3/TRBV12-4 | CASSTGTRDGYTF | TGTGCCAGCAGTACCGGGACCAGGGATGGCTACACCTTC
TRBJ1-1 | - | - | TRBV2 | CASSDTAETMDTEAFF | TGTGCCAGCAGTGACACGGCGGAAACTATGGACACTGAAGCTTTCTTT
TRBJ2-5 | - | TRBD1 | TRBV11-2 | CASSVGQGQETQYF | TGTGCCAGCAGCGTCGGACAGGGCCAAGAGACCCAGTACTTC
TRBJ2-3 | - | - | TRBV6-4 | CASSERVTDTQYF | TGTGCCAGCAGTGAGAGGGTCACAGATACGCAGTATTTT
TRBJ1-5 | - | - | TRBV21-1 | CASSKIPITPNQPQHF | TGTGCCAGCAGCAAGATACCAATCACCCCCAATCAGCCCCAGCATTTT
TRBJ1-1 | - | - | TRBV19 | CASSPPLREAFF | TGTGCCAGTAGTCCTCCTCTACGGGAAGCTTTCTTT
TRBJ2-7 | - | - | TRBV10-3 | CAISESKTVSYEQYF | TGTGCCATCAGTGAGTCCAAGACAGTTTCCTACGAGCAGTACTTC
TRBJ2-7 | - | - | TRBV7-2 | CASGEGPRPEQYF | TGTGCCAGCGGTGAGGGACCACGACCCGAGCAGTACTTC
TRBJ1-2 | - | TRBD1 | TRBV24-1 | CATSDFETGTGYTF | TGTGCCACCAGTGATTTTGAGACAGGGACCGGCTACACCTTC
TRBJ2-1 | - | - | TRBV5-1 | CASSLQGGTAYNEQFF | TGCGCCAGCAGCCTACAAGGGGGGACAGCATACAATGAGCAGTTCTTC
TRBJ1-3 | few | - | TRBV5-5 | CASGYSGNTIYF | TGTGCCAGCGGATACTCTGGAAACACCATATATTTT
TRBJ1-4 | - | - | TRBV18 | CASSPQVTTVFEKLFF | TGTGCCAGCTCACCACAAGTCACGACCGTCTTTGAAAAACTGTTTTTT
TRBJ1-5 | - | - | TRBV12-5 | CASGLMSGQVDQPQHF | TGTGCTAGTGGTTTGATGTCAGGGCAGGTGGATCAGCCCCAGCATTTT
TRBJ1-6 | - | TRBD1 | TRBV6-5 | CASSYTGGSYNSPLHF | TGTGCCAGCAGTTACACAGGGGGCTCCTATAATTCACCCCTCCACTTT
TRBJ2-7 | - | - | TRBV7-3 | CASSLSSGLALDPPYEQYF | TGTGCCAGCAGCTTAAGCTCCGGGCTAGCACTAGATCCCCCCTACGAGCAGTACTTC
TRBJ2-6 | - | - | TRBV6-1 | CASSVLFTLLSGSGANVLTF | TGTGCCAGCAGTGTCCTTTTCACACTACTGTCAGGTTCTGGGGCCAACGTCCTGACTTTC
TRBJ2-7 | - | TRBD2 | TRBV28 | CASFTSGGSSYEQYF | TGTGCCAGCTTTACCTCGGGAGGGTCCTCCTACGAGCAGTACTTC
TRBJ1-3 | - | - | TRBV27 | CASSSLAGNTIYF | TGTGCCAGCAGTTCCCTCGCTGGAAACACCATATATTTT